Given below is one TCR beta chain in context. This sample was taken from a study of cytomegalovirus exposure and HLA in healthy donors. A multiplex PCR was run with 60 Vbeta primers and 13 Jbeta primers. The table came from immunoSEQ multiplex PCR; TCRdb's copy has only in-frame clones and leaves some out. Among under 200,000 clones listed, around four fifths were seen once. Germline V lookup: CDR1 SGHDT, CDR2 YYEEEE. V shed 4 bases and J shed 0 bases, with 11 bases lying between them. CDR3 length: 14 amino acids. The chain employs TRBV5-6 and TRBJ2-7; D is perhaps TRBD1 (5 bases). Sequencing was carried out using PBMCs. The TCR sequence derives from a woman aged 45-65 years in good health and CMV-seronegative. Written as DNA, the CDR3 is TGTGCCAGCAGCCTGGACACGATCTCCTACGAGCAGTACTTC. Translated: CASSLDTISYEQYF.